This T cell receptor beta chain derives from a study of a mutant IDH1 vaccine in newly diagnosed glioma. Study-level information: The start of vaccination came 4-6 weeks after radiotherapy alone, or with temozolomide cycles. Patients were pretreated with radiotherapy, temozolomide, or both, mostly both.

Notes on this clone: The antigen is unknown.

Time point of the sample: week 11, during vaccination. In the vaccine, a single dose held 300 ug of the mutant IDH1 20-mer peptide, along with topical imiquimod. Profiled with immunoSEQ multiplex PCR; TCRdb holds only in-frame clones, not every one. The table includes about 62,000 clones, approximately 90% detected once. V shed 6 bases and J shed 0 bases, with 13 bases lying between them. The CDR3 is 15 amino acids. Germline V gene data show CDR1 as LNHDA and CDR2 as SQIVND (reference sequence). V is TRBV19 and J is TRBJ2-3; no clear D gene. This receptor was identified in a man between 40 and 49 years old with glioma. The source material was PBMCs, sampled from a glioma patient whose treatment included an IDH1 peptide vaccine. This CDR3 reads CASSPNGGSTDTQYF. The DNA for the CDR3 is TGTGCCAGTAGCCCAAATGGCGGTAGCACAGATACGCAGTATTTT.